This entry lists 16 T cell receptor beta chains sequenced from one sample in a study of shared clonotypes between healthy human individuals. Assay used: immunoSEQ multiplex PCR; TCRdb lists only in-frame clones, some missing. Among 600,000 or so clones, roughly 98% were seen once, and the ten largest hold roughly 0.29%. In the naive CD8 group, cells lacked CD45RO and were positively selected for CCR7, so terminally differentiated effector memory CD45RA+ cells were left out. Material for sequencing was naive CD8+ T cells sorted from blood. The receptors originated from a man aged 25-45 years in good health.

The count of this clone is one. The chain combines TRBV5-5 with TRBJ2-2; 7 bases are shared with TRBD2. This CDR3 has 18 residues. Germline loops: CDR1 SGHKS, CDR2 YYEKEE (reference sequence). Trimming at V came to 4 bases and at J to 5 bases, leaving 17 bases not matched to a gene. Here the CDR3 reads CASSRNPTGSGITGELFF. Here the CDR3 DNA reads TGTGCCAGCAGCAGAAACCCTACCGGGAGCGGGATTACCGGGGAGCTGTTTTTT.

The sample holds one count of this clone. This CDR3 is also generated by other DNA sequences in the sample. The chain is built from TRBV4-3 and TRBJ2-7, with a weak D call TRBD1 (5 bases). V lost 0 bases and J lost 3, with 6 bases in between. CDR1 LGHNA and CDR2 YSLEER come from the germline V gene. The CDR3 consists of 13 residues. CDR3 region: CASSQDQGYEQYF. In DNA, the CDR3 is TGCGCCAGCAGCCAAGATCAGGGCTACGAGCAGTACTTC.

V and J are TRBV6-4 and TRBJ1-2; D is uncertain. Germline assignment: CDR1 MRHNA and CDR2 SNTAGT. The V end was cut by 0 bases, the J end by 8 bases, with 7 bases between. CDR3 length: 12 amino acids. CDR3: CASSDSNVGYTF. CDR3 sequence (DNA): TGTGCCAGCAGTGACTCGAATGTGGGCTACACCTTC.

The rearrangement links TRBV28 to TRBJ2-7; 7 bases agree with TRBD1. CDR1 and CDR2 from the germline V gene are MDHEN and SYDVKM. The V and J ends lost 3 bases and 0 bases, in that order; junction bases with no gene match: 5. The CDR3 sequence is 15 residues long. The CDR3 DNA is TGTGCCAGCAGTTTCGGGACAGAAGCCTCCTACGAGCAGTACTTC. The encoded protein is CASSFGTEASYEQYF.

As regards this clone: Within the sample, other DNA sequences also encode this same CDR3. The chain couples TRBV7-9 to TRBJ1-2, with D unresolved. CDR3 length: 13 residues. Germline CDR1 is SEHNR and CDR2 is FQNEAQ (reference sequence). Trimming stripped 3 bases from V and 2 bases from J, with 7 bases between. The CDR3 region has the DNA TGTGCCAGCAGCTTGGCGTTGAACTATGGCTACACCTTC. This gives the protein CASSLALNYGYTF.

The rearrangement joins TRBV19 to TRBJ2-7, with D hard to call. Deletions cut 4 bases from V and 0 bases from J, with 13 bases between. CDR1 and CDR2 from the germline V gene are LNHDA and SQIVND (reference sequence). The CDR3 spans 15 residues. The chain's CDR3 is CASSTLGLSSYEQYF. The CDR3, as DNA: TGTGCCAGTAGTACCCTCGGGTTGAGCTCCTACGAGCAGTACTTC.

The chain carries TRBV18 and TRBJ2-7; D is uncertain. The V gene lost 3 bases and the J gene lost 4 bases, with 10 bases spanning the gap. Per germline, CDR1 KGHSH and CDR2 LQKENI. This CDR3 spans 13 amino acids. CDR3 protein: CASSPSGTYEQYF. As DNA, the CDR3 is TGTGCCAGCTCACCGTCCGGTACTTACGAGCAGTACTTC. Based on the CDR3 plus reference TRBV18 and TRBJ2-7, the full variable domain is NAGVMQNPRHLVRRRGQEARLRCSPMKGHSHVYWYRQLPEEGLKFMVYLQKENIIDESGMPKERFSAEFPKEGPSILRIQQVVRGDSAAYFCASSPSGTYEQYFGPGTRLTVT.

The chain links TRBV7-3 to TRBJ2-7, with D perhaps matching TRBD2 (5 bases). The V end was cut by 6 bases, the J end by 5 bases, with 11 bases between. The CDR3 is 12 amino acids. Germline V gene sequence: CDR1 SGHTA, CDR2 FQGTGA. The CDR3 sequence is CASSENGDEQYF. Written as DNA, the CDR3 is TGTGCCAGCAGTGAGAACGGGGACGAGCAGTACTTC. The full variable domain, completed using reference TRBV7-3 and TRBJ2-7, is GAGVSQTPSNKVTEKGKYVELRCDPISGHTALYWYRQSLGQGPEFLIYFQGTGAADDSGLPNDRFFAVRPEGSVSTLKIQRTERGDSAVYLCASSENGDEQYFGPGTRLTVT.

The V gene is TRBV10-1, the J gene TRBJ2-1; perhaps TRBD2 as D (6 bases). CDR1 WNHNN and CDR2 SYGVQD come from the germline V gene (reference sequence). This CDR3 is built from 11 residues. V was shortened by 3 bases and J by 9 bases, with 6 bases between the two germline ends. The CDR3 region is CASSDGGEQFF. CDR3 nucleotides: TGCGCCAGCAGTGACGGGGGTGAGCAGTTCTTC.

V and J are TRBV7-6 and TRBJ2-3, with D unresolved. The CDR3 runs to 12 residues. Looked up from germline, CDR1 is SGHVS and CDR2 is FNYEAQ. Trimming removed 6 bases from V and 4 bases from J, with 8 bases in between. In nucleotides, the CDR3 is TGTGCCAGCAGTCGGGCGGCAGATACGCAGTATTTT. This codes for CASSRAADTQYF. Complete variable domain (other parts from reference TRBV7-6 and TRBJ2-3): GAGVSQSPRYKVTKRGQDVALRCDPISGHVSLYWYRQALGQGPEFLTYFNYEAQQDKSGLPNDRFSAERPEGSISTLTIQRTEQRDSAMYRCASSRAADTQYFGPGTRLTVL.

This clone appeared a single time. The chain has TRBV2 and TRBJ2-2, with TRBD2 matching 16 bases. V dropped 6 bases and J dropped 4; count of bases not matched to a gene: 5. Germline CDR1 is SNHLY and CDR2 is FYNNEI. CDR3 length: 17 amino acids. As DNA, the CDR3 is TGTGCCAGCAGAGGGACTAGCGGGAGGGCTCTCACCGGGGAGCTGTTTTTT. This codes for CASRGTSGRALTGELFF.

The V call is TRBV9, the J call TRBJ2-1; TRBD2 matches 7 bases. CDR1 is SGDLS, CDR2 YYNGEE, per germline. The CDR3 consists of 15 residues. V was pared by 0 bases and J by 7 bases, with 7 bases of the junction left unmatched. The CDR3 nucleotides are TGTGCCAGCAGCGTAGAAGGACTAGAGAGTAATGAGCAGTTCTTC. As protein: CASSVEGLESNEQFF.

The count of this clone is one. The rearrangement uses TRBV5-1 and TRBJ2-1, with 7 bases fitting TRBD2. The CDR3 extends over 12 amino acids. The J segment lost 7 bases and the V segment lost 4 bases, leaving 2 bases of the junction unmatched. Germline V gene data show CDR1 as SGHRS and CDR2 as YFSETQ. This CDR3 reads CASSGGRNEQFF. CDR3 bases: TGCGCCAGCAGCGGCGGGAGAAATGAGCAGTTCTTC.

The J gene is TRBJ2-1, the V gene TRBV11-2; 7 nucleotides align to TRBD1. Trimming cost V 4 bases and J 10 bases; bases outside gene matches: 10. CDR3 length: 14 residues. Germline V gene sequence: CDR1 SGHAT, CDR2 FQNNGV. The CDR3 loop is CASSSLTGVGEQFF. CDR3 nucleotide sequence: TGTGCCAGCAGCTCCTTAACAGGGGTGGGCGAGCAGTTCTTC.

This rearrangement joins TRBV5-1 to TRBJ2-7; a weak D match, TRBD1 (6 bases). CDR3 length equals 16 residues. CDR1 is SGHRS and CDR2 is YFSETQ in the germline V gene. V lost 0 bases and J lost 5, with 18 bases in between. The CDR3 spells CASSLDGQIGWDEQYF. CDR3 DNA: TGCGCCAGCAGCTTGGACGGACAGATCGGCTGGGACGAGCAGTACTTC. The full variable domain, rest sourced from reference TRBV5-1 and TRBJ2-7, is KAGVTQTPRYLIKTRGQQVTLSCSPISGHRSVSWYQQTPGQGLQFLFEYFSETQRNKGNFPGRFSGRQFSNSRSEMNVSTLELGDSALYLCASSLDGQIGWDEQYFGPGTRLTVT.

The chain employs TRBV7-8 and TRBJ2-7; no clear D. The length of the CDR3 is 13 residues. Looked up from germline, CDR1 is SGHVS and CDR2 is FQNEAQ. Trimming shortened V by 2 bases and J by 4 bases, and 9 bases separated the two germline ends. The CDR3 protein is CASSLMFGYEQYF. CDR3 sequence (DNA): TGTGCCAGCAGCTTAATGTTTGGTTACGAGCAGTACTTC.